Listed here is a single T cell receptor beta chain. Germline CDR1 and CDR2: LNHNV and YYDKDF (reference sequence). V lost 4 bases, J lost 0 bases, and 13 bases lay in between. This CDR3 region has 17 residues. In the original workflow: Amplification with reference gene primers provided the estimates of nucleated cell counts. The table came from immunoSEQ multiplex PCR; TCRdb's copy has only in-frame clones and leaves some out. The V and J calls and clone size were taken over from that table, and D and trimming were inferred from the DNA. Among more than 75,000 clones listed, approximately 89% were seen once. These data are taken from a study of blood T cell repertoires in COVID-19. The overall study: Both acute and convalescent COVID-19 samples were obtained from the United States, Italy and Spain. Nucleic acid was either cDNA or gDNA, and it came from T cells, B-cell-depleted T cells, or PBMCs.

The rearrangement joins TRBV15 to TRBJ2-6; D remains ambiguous. The source is a man aged 45-65 years with acute or convalescent COVID-19. Sequencing was carried out using peripheral blood. The CDR3 region has the DNA TGTGCCACCAGCAAGGAGATAGCCCCCTCTGGGGCCAACGTCCTGACTTTC. Translated: CATSKEIAPSGANVLTF.